This entry lists 12 T cell receptor beta chains sequenced from one sample in a study of Ad26.COV2.S vaccination and SARS-CoV-2 variants. TCRdb keeps only in-frame clones here, not all; method: immunoSEQ multiplex PCR. Here the sample spans about 370,000 clones, around 89% being singletons. Treatment denoted: around 19 received Ad26.COV2.S at low or high dose, single or two shots; 5 received placebo; per-sample allocation not given. Samples were taken on day 63 after the first vaccine or placebo injection. Sequencing was performed on peripheral blood, taken in a trial of Ad26.COV2.S vaccine versus placebo. These receptors were collected from a person aged 18-65 years who received the Ad26.COV2.S COVID-19 vaccine or a placebo.

The chain has TRBV6-5 and TRBJ1-2; the D is unclear. Deletions cut 6 bases from V and 4 bases from J, with 15 bases between. Germline-derived CDR1 and CDR2 are MNHEY and SVGAGI. The length of the CDR3 is 14 residues. The CDR3 loop is CASSPKRLSYGYTF. As DNA, the CDR3 is TGTGCCAGCAGCCCGAAGCGGCTGAGCTATGGCTACACCTTC.

In regard to this clone: This may be a read error: a much more frequent sequence differs by one nucleotide. The chain couples TRBV9 to TRBJ1-1; D may be TRBD1 (6 bases). The germline gives CDR1 SGDLS, CDR2 YYNGEE. Trimming removed 4 bases from V and 5 bases from J, with 12 bases in between. CDR3 size: 13 residues. CDR3 sequence: CASSLGGVTEAFF. The DNA of the CDR3 is TGTGCCAGCAGCTTAGGGGGGGTGACTGAAGCTTTCTTT.

The chain employs TRBV28 and TRBJ2-1, with 12 bases fitting TRBD2. The CDR3 has 17 amino acids. From germline, CDR1 is MDHEN and CDR2 SYDVKM. Germline trimming cut 6 bases from V and 3 bases from J; bases unmatched to any gene: 9. CDR3 DNA: TGTGCCAGCAGCTCGCAACTAGCGGGAGGCCACTACAATGAGCAGTTCTTC. Translating gives CASSSQLAGGHYNEQFF.

This chain connects TRBV18 to TRBJ1-4; possible D gene TRBD1, 5 bases. Trimming removed 4 bases from V and 0 bases from J, with 6 bases in between. This CDR3 region has 14 residues. From germline, CDR1 is KGHSH and CDR2 LQKENI. CDR3 DNA sequence: TGTGCCAGCTCACGGGGGGCAACTAATGAAAAACTGTTTTTT. Amino acid sequence: CASSRGATNEKLFF.

The chain carries TRBV28 and TRBJ2-1, with 11 bases aligning to TRBD2. The ends lost 5 bases at V and 2 bases at J; junction bases unmatched: 2. The CDR3 consists of 15 residues. The germline V gene has CDR1 MDHEN and CDR2 SYDVKM. DNA for the CDR3: TGTGCCAGCAGTGAACTAGCGGGGGCCTACAATGAGCAGTTCTTC. Encoded protein: CASSELAGAYNEQFF.

The chain employs TRBV13 and TRBJ2-2, with 10 positions matching TRBD2. J was trimmed by 4 bases and V by 5 bases; bases with no gene match: 7. CDR3 length: 16 amino acids. CDR1 and CDR2 from the germline V gene are PRHDT and FYEKMQ (reference sequence). CDR3 in amino acids: CASSPSGSEGTGELFF. The CDR3 DNA follows: TGTGCCAGCAGCCCTAGCGGGAGTGAAGGCACCGGGGAGCTGTTTTTT.

This chain uses TRBV19 with TRBJ1-6; 9 nucleotides line up with TRBD1. Germline-derived CDR1 and CDR2 are LNHDA and SQIVND (reference sequence). After removal of 2 bases from V and 17 bases from J, the junction contained 10 bases not matched to a gene. The CDR3 contains 14 residues. CDR3 DNA: TGTGCCAGTAGTATAACCGGGACAGGGTCCCCTTTCCACTTT. Translating gives CASSITGTGSPFHF.

This chain links TRBV6-1 with TRBJ2-1, with D uncertain. The CDR3 is made up of 12 amino acids. Per germline, CDR1 MNHNS and CDR2 SASEGT. The ends were cut back, 3 bases at V and 3 bases at J, with 3 bases in the middle. The CDR3 is CASSDYYNEQFF. The CDR3 DNA follows: TGTGCCAGCAGTGATTACTACAATGAGCAGTTCTTC.

The V gene is TRBV7-3, the J gene TRBJ2-2, with D perhaps matching TRBD1 or TRBD2 (5 bases each). Germline V lookup: CDR1 SGHTA, CDR2 FQGTGA. The CDR3 runs to 14 residues. Trimming took 5 bases from V and 6 from J, leaving 13 bases between them. This CDR3 is CASSRDLKAGELFF. DNA for the CDR3: TGTGCCAGCAGCCGGGACCTCAAGGCCGGGGAGCTGTTTTTT.

This chain uses TRBV11-2 with TRBJ2-7; TRBD2 agrees at 10 bases. The CDR3 totals 16 residues. V was clipped by 2 bases and J by 5 bases; unmatched bases: 9. From germline, CDR1 is SGHAT and CDR2 FQNNGV. The CDR3 loop is CASSLLLEREGDEQYF. In DNA form, the CDR3 reads TGTGCCAGCAGCTTATTATTAGAGCGGGAGGGGGACGAGCAGTACTTC. The full variable domain, its missing parts supplied by reference TRBV11-2 and TRBJ2-7, is EAGVAQSPRYKIIEKRQSVAFWCNPISGHATLYWYQQILGQGPKLLIQFQNNGVVDDSQLPKDRFSAERLKGVDSTLKIQPAKLEDSAVYLCASSLLLEREGDEQYFGPGTRLTVT.

This clone appeared a single time. The chain is built from TRBV7-2 and TRBJ2-2; 7 nucleotides align to TRBD2. Germline-derived CDR1 and CDR2 are SGHTA and FQGNSA. This CDR3 has 16 amino acids. Trimming cost V 6 bases and J 6 bases; bases outside gene matches: 13. CDR3 region: CASSPAGEGMSGELFF. The CDR3 DNA reads as TGTGCCAGCAGTCCGGCGGGAGAAGGGATGTCCGGGGAGCTGTTTTTT.

This chain joins TRBV7-8 and TRBJ2-3; D not resolved. From germline, CDR1 is SGHVS and CDR2 FQNEAQ. The CDR3 runs 14 residues. Deletions cut 4 bases from V and 2 bases from J, with 10 bases between. The CDR3 sequence is CASSSSPDTDTQYF. For the CDR3, the DNA is TGTGCCAGCAGCTCGTCACCCGACACAGATACGCAGTATTTT.